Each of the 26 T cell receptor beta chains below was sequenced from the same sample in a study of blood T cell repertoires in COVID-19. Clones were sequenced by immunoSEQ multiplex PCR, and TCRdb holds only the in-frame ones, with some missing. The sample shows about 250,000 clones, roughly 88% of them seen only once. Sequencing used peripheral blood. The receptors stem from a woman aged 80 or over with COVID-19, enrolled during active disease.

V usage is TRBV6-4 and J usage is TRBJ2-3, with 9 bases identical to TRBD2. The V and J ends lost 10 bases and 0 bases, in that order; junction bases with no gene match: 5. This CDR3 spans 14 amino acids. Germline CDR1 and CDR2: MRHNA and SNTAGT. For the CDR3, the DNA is TGTGCCACCTCGCGGGGGGGGAGCACAGATACGCAGTATTTT. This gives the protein CATSRGGSTDTQYF.

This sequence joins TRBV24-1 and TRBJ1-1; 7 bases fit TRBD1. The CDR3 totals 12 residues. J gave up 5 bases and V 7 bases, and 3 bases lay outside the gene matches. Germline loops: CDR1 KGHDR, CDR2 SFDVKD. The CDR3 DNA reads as TGTGCCACCAGGGGACAGTCAACTGAAGCTTTCTTT. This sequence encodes CATRGQSTEAFF.

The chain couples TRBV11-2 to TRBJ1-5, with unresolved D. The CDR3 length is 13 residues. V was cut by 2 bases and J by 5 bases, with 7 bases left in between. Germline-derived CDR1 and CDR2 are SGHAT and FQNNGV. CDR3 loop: CASSLLTDQPQHF. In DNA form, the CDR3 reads TGTGCCAGCAGCTTACTTACAGATCAGCCCCAGCATTTT.

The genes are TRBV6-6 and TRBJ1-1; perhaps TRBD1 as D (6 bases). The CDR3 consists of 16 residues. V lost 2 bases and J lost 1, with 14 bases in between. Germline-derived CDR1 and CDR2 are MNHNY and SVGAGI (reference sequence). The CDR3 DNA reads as TGTGCCAGCAGTTACCCCACAGGGACATCGAACACTGAAGCTTTCTTT. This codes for CASSYPTGTSNTEAFF.

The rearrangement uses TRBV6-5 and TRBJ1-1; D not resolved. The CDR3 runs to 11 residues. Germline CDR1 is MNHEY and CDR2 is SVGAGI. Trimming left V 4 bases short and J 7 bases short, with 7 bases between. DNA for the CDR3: TGTGCCAGCAGTTCCCCCGGTGAAGCTTTCTTT. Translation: CASSSPGEAFF.

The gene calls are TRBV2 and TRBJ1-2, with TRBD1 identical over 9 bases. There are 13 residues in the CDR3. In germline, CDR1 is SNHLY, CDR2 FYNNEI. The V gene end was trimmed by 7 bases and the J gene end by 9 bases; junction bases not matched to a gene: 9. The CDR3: CASTMLQGASYTF. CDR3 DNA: TGTGCCAGCACGATGTTACAGGGGGCGAGCTACACCTTC.

CDR3: CASTQVGDTQYF. The DNA of the CDR3 is TGTGCCAGCACCCAGGTGGGCGATACGCAGTATTTT. The chain combines TRBV28 with TRBJ2-3; D gene ambiguous. This CDR3 has 12 residues. Trimming pared 7 bases from V and 6 bases from J, leaving 11 bases between. CDR1 is MDHEN, CDR2 SYDVKM, per germline.

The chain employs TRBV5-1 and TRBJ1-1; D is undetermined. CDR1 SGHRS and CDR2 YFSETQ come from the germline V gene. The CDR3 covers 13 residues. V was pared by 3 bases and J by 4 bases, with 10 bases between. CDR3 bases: TGCGCCAGCAGCTCCGGTTCGGGCACTGAAGCTTTCTTT. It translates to CASSSGSGTEAFF. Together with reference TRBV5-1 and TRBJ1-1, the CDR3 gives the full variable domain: KAGVTQTPRYLIKTRGQQVTLSCSPISGHRSVSWYQQTPGQGLQFLFEYFSETQRNKGNFPGRFSGRQFSNSRSEMNVSTLELGDSALYLCASSSGSGTEAFFGQGTRLTVV.

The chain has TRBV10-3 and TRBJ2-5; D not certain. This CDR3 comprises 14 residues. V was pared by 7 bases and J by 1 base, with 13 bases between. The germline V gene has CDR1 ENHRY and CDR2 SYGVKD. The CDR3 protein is CAINPGPAQETQYF. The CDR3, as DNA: TGTGCCATCAATCCCGGTCCCGCCCAAGAGACCCAGTACTTC.

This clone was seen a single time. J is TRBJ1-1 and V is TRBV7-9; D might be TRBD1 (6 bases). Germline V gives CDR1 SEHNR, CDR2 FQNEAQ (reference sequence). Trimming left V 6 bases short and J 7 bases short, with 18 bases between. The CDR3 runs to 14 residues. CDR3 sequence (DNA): TGTGCCAGCAGTCGTACAGGGAGAGGGGGTGAAGCTTTCTTT. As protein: CASSRTGRGGEAFF. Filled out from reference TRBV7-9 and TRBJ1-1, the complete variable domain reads DTGVSQNPRHKITKRGQNVTFRCDPISEHNRLYWYRQTLGQGPEFLTYFQNEAQLEKSRLLSDRFSAERPKGSFSTLEIQRTEQGDSAMYLCASSRTGRGGEAFFGQGTRLTVV.

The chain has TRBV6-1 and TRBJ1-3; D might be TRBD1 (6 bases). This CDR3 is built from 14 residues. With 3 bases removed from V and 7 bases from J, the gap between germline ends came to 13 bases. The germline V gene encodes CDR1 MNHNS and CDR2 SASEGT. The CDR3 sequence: CASSDQGWTNTIYF. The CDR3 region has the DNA TGTGCCAGCAGTGATCAGGGGTGGACTAACACCATATATTTT.

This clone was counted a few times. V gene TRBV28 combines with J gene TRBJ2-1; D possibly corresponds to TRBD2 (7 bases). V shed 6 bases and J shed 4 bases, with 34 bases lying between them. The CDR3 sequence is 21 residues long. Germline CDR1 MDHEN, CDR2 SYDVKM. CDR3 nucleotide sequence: TGTGCCAGCAGCTCTAAGGGGGGGGGAATCACGACCCACACCTTTTACAATGAGCAGTTCTTC. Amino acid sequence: CASSSKGGGITTHTFYNEQFF.

This CDR3 is CASSPGTGGLNTEAFF. The CDR3 DNA reads TGTGCCAGCAGCCCCGGGACAGGGGGATTGAACACTGAAGCTTTCTTT. This rearrangement joins TRBV27 to TRBJ1-1; 11 positions match TRBD1. The CDR3 consists of 16 residues. The germline V gene has CDR1 MNHEY and CDR2 SMNVEV (reference sequence). Unmatched junction bases numbered 6, after V lost 6 bases and J lost 0 bases.

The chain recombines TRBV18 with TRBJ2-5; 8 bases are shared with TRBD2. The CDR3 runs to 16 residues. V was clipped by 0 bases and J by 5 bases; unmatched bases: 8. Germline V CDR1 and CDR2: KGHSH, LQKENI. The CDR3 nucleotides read TGTGCCAGCTCACCACCCGTAGGCGGGGGGCAGGAGACCCAGTACTTC. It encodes CASSPPVGGGQETQYF.

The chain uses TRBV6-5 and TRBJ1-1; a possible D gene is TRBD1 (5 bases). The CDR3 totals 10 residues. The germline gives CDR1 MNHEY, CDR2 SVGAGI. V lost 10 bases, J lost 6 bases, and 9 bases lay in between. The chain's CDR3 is CATLRAEAFF. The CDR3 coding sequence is TGTGCCACACTCAGGGCTGAAGCTTTCTTT.

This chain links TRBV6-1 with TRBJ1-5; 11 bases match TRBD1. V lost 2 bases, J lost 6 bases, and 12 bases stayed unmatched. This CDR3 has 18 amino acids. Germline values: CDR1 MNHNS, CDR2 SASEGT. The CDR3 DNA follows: TGTGCCAGCAGTGAATTTGGACAGGGGGCATTAATCGCTCAGCCCCAGCATTTT. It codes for CASSEFGQGALIAQPQHF.

This CDR3 reads CASSLAGMGQGGYEQYF. Here the CDR3 DNA reads TGTGCCAGCAGCTTAGCTGGTATGGGACAGGGAGGCTACGAGCAGTACTTC. The gene calls are TRBV11-2 and TRBJ2-7, with 9 nucleotides matching TRBD1. Germline assignment: CDR1 SGHAT and CDR2 FQNNGV. The CDR3 covers 17 residues. V shed 1 base and J 3 bases; nucleotides not matched to a gene: 10.

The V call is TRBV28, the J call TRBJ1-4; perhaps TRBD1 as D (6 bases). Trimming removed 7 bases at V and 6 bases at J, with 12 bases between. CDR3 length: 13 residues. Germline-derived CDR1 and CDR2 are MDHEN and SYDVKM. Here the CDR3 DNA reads TGTGCCAGCAAAGCGGGGGGCTATGAAAAACTGTTTTTT. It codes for CASKAGGYEKLFF.

The CDR3 here is CASSPGWLNTEAFF. CDR3 DNA sequence: TGTGCCAGCAGCCCAGGCTGGCTGAACACTGAAGCTTTCTTT. This chain joins TRBV7-3 and TRBJ1-1, with D hard to call. From germline, CDR1 is SGHTA and CDR2 FQGTGA. This CDR3 spans 14 amino acids. V was trimmed by 5 bases and J by 0 bases, leaving 10 bases between them.

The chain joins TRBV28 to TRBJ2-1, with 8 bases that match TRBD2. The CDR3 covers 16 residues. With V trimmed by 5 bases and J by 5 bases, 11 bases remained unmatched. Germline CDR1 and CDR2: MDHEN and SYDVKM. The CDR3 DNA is TGTGCCAGCAGTCCCCTCACTAGCGGAGGGGACAATGAGCAGTTCTTC. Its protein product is CASSPLTSGGDNEQFF.

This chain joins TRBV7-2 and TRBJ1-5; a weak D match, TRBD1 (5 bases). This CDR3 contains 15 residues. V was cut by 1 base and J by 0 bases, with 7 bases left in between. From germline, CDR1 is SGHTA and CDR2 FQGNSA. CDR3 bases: TGTGCCAGCAGCTTAGGGGGGGTTAGCAATCAGCCCCAGCATTTT. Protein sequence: CASSLGGVSNQPQHF. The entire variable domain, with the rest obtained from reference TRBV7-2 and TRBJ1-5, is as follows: GAGVSQSPSNKVTEKGKDVELRCDPISGHTALYWYRQSLGQGLEFLIYFQGNSAPDKSGLPSDRFSAERTGGSVSTLTIQRTQQEDSAVYLCASSLGGVSNQPQHFGDGTRLSIL.

The CDR3 reads CASSITGTTAYNEQFF. The CDR3 DNA reads TGTGCCAGCAGCATAACCGGGACAACTGCCTACAATGAGCAGTTCTTC. This chain uses TRBV7-2 with TRBJ2-1; possible D gene TRBD1, 6 bases. V shed 5 bases and J shed 2 bases, with 16 bases lying between them. The germline CDR1 and CDR2 sequences are SGHTA and FQGNSA. The CDR3 loop spans 16 amino acids.

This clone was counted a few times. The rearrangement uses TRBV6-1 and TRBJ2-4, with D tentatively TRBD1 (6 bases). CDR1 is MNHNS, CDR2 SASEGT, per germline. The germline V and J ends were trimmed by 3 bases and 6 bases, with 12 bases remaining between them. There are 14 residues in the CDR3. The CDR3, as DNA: TGTGCCAGCAGTGATACAGGGAAGATAAACATTCAGTACTTC. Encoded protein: CASSDTGKINIQYF.

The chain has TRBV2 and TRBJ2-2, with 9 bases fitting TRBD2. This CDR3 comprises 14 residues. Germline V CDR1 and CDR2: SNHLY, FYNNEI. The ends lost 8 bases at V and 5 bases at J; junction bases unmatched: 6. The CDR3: CASEAGGRTGELFF. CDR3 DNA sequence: TGTGCCAGCGAGGCGGGGGGGCGTACCGGGGAGCTGTTTTTT.

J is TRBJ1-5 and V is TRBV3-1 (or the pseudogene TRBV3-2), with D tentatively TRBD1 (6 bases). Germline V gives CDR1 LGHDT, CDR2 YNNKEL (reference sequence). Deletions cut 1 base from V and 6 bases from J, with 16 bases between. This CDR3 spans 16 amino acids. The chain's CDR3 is CASSQAGAGDFQPQHF. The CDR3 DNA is TGTGCCAGCAGCCAAGCGGGGGCGGGAGATTTTCAGCCCCAGCATTTT.

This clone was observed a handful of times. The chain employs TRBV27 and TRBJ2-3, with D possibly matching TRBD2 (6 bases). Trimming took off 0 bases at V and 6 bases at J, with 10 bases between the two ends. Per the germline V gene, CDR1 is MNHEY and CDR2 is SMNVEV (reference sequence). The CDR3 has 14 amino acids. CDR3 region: CASSLSQGRDTQYF. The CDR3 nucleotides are TGTGCCAGCAGTTTATCGCAAGGGAGGGATACGCAGTATTTT.